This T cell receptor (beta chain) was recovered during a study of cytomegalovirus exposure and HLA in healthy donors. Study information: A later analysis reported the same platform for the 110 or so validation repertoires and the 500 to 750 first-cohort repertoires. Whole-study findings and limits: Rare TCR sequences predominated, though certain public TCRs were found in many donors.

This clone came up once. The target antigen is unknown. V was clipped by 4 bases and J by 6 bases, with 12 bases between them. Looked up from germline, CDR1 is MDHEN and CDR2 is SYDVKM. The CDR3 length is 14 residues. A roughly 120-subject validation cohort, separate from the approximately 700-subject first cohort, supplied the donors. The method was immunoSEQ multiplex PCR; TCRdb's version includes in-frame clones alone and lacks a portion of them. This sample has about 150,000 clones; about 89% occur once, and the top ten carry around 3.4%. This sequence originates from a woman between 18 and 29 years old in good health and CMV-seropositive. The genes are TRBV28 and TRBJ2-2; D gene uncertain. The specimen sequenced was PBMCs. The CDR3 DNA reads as TGTGCCAGCAGTTCCCCTCAGCAGGCCGGGGAGCTGTTTTTT. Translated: CASSSPQQAGELFF.